The 16 T cell receptor beta chains below come from one sample, sequenced in a study of cytomegalovirus exposure and HLA in healthy donors. The PCR made use of 60 Vbeta and 13 Jbeta primers. Libraries were prepared by immunoSEQ multiplex PCR; TCRdb keeps only in-frame clonotypes and omits some of them. The profile shows 100,000 to 150,000 clones, roughly 79% of them singletons. Sequencing was done on a sample of PBMCs. Receptor source: a woman between 18 and 29 years old in good health and CMV-seronegative.

This chain connects TRBV14 to TRBJ2-7; 8 nucleotides match TRBD2. V dropped 4 bases and J dropped 6; count of bases not matched to a gene: 11. CDR1 SGHDN and CDR2 FVKESK come from the germline V gene. The CDR3 loop spans 15 amino acids. CDR3 amino acids: CASSRMIGLATEQYF. CDR3 sequence (DNA): TGTGCCAGCAGCCGAATGATAGGACTAGCAACCGAGCAGTACTTC.

This clone showed up just once. The chain employs TRBV11-3 and TRBJ2-1, with a possible D match to TRBD2 (5 bases). CDR1 and CDR2 (germline): SGHNT, YENEEA. This CDR3 comprises 16 residues. Trimming took 4 bases from V and 4 from J, leaving 17 bases between them. The CDR3 nucleotides are TGTGCCAGCAGCTCGGGTGTTTCGGGGAGATACAATGAGCAGTTCTTC. Translating gives CASSSGVSGRYNEQFF.

V and J are TRBV6-4 and TRBJ2-1; D unclear. Trimming cost V 3 bases and J 0 bases, with 18 bases left between them. Germline-derived CDR1 and CDR2 are MRHNA and SNTAGT. This CDR3 comprises 18 residues. The CDR3 bases are TGTGCCAGCAGTGAAACTGGAACGGTGCACAGCTCCTACAATGAGCAGTTCTTC. Protein product: CASSETGTVHSSYNEQFF.

This clone was seen a handful of times. The rearrangement links TRBV27 to TRBJ2-7; 7 bases line up with TRBD2. CDR3 length equals 13 residues. The V gene's germline CDR1 is MNHEY and CDR2 SMNVEV (reference sequence). The ends lost 5 bases at V and 4 bases at J; junction bases unmatched: 5. The CDR3: CASSPSGAYEQYF. In nucleotides, the CDR3 is TGTGCCAGCAGTCCTAGCGGAGCTTACGAGCAGTACTTC.

This chain uses TRBV5-1 with TRBJ2-1, with 7 bases matching TRBD2. With 3 bases clipped from V and 6 bases from J, the junction kept 12 bases outside the gene matches. Per germline, CDR1 SGHRS and CDR2 YFSETQ. The length of the CDR3 is 16 residues. The CDR3 nucleotides read TGCGCCAGCAGCTGGAAGGGCGGGAGTACGGGCAATGAGCAGTTCTTC. Translated: CASSWKGGSTGNEQFF.

The chain links TRBV5-1 to TRBJ1-2; D perhaps matches TRBD1 (6 bases). The V gene lost 1 base and the J gene lost 0 bases, with 16 bases spanning the gap. Germline V gene data show CDR1 as SGHRS and CDR2 as YFSETQ. CDR3 size: 17 residues. The CDR3 region has the DNA TGCGCCAGCAGCTTGTCCGGGACACCGGCCGCTAACTATGGCTACACCTTC. This translates into CASSLSGTPAANYGYTF.

The chain combines TRBV10-3 with TRBJ1-5, with TRBD1 matching 9 bases. The V gene end was trimmed by 5 bases and the J gene end by 2 bases; junction bases not matched to a gene: 4. Germline loops: CDR1 ENHRY, CDR2 SYGVKD. CDR3 length equals 15 residues. In DNA, the CDR3 is TGTGCCATCAGTCGGACAGGGGTCGGCAATCAGCCCCAGCATTTT. Translating gives CAISRTGVGNQPQHF.

This chain links TRBV10-2 with TRBJ1-1, with D possibly TRBD1 on 5 matching bases. CDR1 WSHSY and CDR2 SAAADI come from the germline V gene. The CDR3 is 15 residues long. Trimming cost V 6 bases and J 2 bases, with 16 bases left between them. The DNA for the CDR3 is TGCGCCAGCAGCAACTGGGCAGGGCCTAACACTGAAGCTTTCTTT. Protein: CASSNWAGPNTEAFF.

V is TRBV11-2 and J is TRBJ1-4; TRBD1 matches at 7 bases. The V and J ends lost 4 bases and 8 bases, in that order; junction bases with no gene match: 16. This CDR3 spans 17 amino acids. Germline CDR1 SGHAT, CDR2 FQNNGV. CDR3 protein: CASSSGTARLRGEKLFF. Written as DNA, the CDR3 is TGTGCCAGCAGCTCCGGGACAGCCAGACTTAGGGGGGAAAAACTGTTTTTT.

The chain employs TRBV28 and TRBJ1-2; 8 bases agree with TRBD1. This CDR3 is 18 amino acids long. Unmatched junction bases numbered 16, after V lost 2 bases and J lost 5 bases. From germline, CDR1 is MDHEN and CDR2 SYDVKM. The CDR3 here is CASSLRTQFSDRGYGYTF. The CDR3 nucleotides read TGTGCCAGCAGTTTACGCACCCAATTCTCAGACAGGGGTTATGGCTACACCTTC.

V is TRBV30 and J is TRBJ1-2; no firm D call. V was trimmed by 4 bases and J by 1 base, leaving 16 bases between them. The germline gives CDR1 GTSNPN, CDR2 SVGIG (reference sequence). CDR3 length equals 15 residues. The CDR3 here is CAWTLWGGINYGYTF. Here the CDR3 DNA reads TGTGCCTGGACCCTATGGGGAGGGATTAACTATGGCTACACCTTC. The full variable domain, rest sourced from reference TRBV30 and TRBJ1-2, is SQTIHQWPATLVQPVGSPLSLECTVEGTSNPNLYWYRQAAGRGLQLLFYSVGIGQISSEVPQNLSASRPQDRQFILSSKKLLLSDSGFYLCAWTLWGGINYGYTFGSGTRLTVV.

V is TRBV11-2 and J is TRBJ1-1; D is undetermined. The CDR3 extends over 15 amino acids. V dropped 1 base and J dropped 0 bases, with 9 bases sitting between them. Germline values: CDR1 SGHAT, CDR2 FQNNGV. In nucleotides, the CDR3 is TGTGCCAGCAGCTTAGGGGCGGGGATGAACACTGAAGCTTTCTTT. It is translated as CASSLGAGMNTEAFF.

The chain joins TRBV30 to TRBJ2-5; the match to TRBD1 covers 10 bases. CDR3 length: 13 residues. Per the germline V gene, CDR1 is GTSNPN and CDR2 is SVGIG (reference sequence). After removal of 5 bases from V and 4 bases from J, the junction contained 4 bases not matched to a gene. CDR3 protein: CAWGTGAGETQYF. The CDR3 DNA follows: TGTGCCTGGGGGACAGGGGCCGGAGAGACCCAGTACTTC.

The chain couples TRBV28 to TRBJ1-1, with a weak D call TRBD1 (6 bases). The CDR3 sequence is 16 residues long. The germline V and J ends were trimmed by 2 bases and 2 bases, with 15 bases remaining between them. Germline lookup yields CDR1 MDHEN and CDR2 SYDVKM. The CDR3 coding sequence is TGTGCCAGCAGTTTAGGTGGGGGGGCAGTTAACACTGAAGCTTTCTTT. Amino acid sequence: CASSLGGGAVNTEAFF.

The chain uses TRBV6-6 and TRBJ2-4; TRBD2 matches 7 bases. CDR1 is MNHNY, CDR2 SVGAGI, per germline (reference sequence). This CDR3 contains 12 residues. The ends lost 8 bases at V and 13 bases at J; junction bases unmatched: 11. The CDR3: CASGSFGGSQYF. The CDR3 DNA sequence: TGTGCCAGCGGAAGCTTCGGGGGGAGCCAGTACTTC.

The CDR3 reads CSVEQRQGRGYTF. The CDR3 DNA is TGCAGCGTTGAACAGAGACAGGGCCGTGGCTACACCTTC. The rearrangement links TRBV29-1 to TRBJ1-2, with 7 bases matching TRBD1. With 2 bases clipped from V and 7 bases from J, the junction kept 7 bases outside the gene matches. The CDR3 totals 13 residues. Looked up from germline, CDR1 is SQVTM and CDR2 is ANQGSEA.